A single sample is the source of the 21 T cell receptor beta chains below, sequenced in a study of read filtering for tumor transcriptome and immune sequencing. Molecular barcoded adaptors covering alpha/delta and beta/gamma chains were used on roughly 400 ng RNA. MiXCR, applied by TCRdb to the reads, yields one record per CDR3 protein. The table includes approximately 60,000 distinct CDR3 sequences, 20% to 25% detected once. Source material: a population of CD138-negative cells sorted from bone marrow. These receptors originate from a donor at least 40 years old with multiple myeloma.

This clonotype was counted ten times or more. The rearrangement links TRBV5-8 to TRBJ2-1, with D perhaps TRBD2 (5 bases). V lost 2 bases and J lost 0, with 15 bases in between. Germline V CDR1 and CDR2: SGHTS, YDEGEE. CDR3 length: 17 residues. CDR3 DNA sequence: TGTGCCAGCAGCTTTTATGGGCGGGCGGACTCCTACAATGAGCAGTTCTTC. This codes for CASSFYGRADSYNEQFF.

This clonotype was observed at least ten times. The J gene is TRBJ1-1, the V gene TRBV10-3; D may be TRBD1 (6 bases). CDR1 ENHRY and CDR2 SYGVKD come from the germline V gene. The CDR3 has 14 amino acids. V was cut by 2 bases and J by 5 bases, with 12 bases left in between. The CDR3 DNA follows: TGTGCCATCAGTGAGGGCAGGGGAGAAACTGAAGCTTTCTTT. It encodes CAISEGRGETEAFF.

In this sample, this clonotype turned up a few times. CDR3 region: CASRPGGTDTGELFF. For the CDR3, the DNA is TGTGCCAGCAGGCCCGGGGGTACGGACACCGGGGAGCTGTTTTTT. The chain carries TRBV27 and TRBJ2-2; possibly TRBD2 for D (6 bases). The CDR3 is made up of 15 amino acids. Trimming took 6 bases from V and 3 from J, leaving 14 bases between them. Looked up from germline, CDR1 is MNHEY and CDR2 is SMNVEV (reference sequence).

This clonotype occurred many times. The V gene is TRBV14, the J gene TRBJ2-1; 10 positions match TRBD2. The CDR3 is 19 residues long. Trimming cost V 0 bases and J 9 bases; bases outside gene matches: 17. CDR1 SGHDN and CDR2 FVKESK come from the germline V gene. The CDR3 loop is CASSQEGGKTSGIWREQFF. CDR3 DNA: TGTGCCAGCAGCCAAGAAGGTGGGAAAACTAGCGGGATCTGGCGTGAGCAGTTCTTC.

This clonotype was recorded at least ten times. The J gene is TRBJ2-1, the V gene TRBV5-6; 8 bases match TRBD1. Germline V gene data show CDR1 as SGHDT and CDR2 as YYEEEE. The CDR3 is made up of 15 amino acids. Germline trimming cut 4 bases from V and 3 bases from J; bases unmatched to any gene: 6. The CDR3 sequence: CASSLGTGHYNEQFF. The CDR3 nucleotides read TGTGCCAGCAGCCTCGGGACAGGCCACTACAATGAGCAGTTCTTC.

Remarks on this clonotype: The junction shows a germline mismatch at one end, possibly a read error. The chain couples TRBV28 to TRBJ2-1; D possibly corresponds to TRBD2 (6 bases). Germline V gives CDR1 MDHEN, CDR2 SYDVKM. CDR3 size: 15 residues. The CDR3 sequence: CASSWDSSSYSKQFF. The CDR3 nucleotides are TGTGCCAGCAGTTGGGACTCGAGCTCCTACAGTAAGCAATTCTTC.

Regarding this clonotype: No conserved phenylalanine or tryptophan ends this CDR3, so it is likely a read error. This chain joins TRBV9 and TRBJ2-3; unclear D gene. Trimming removed 2 bases at V and 3 bases at J, with 10 bases between. Germline lookup yields CDR1 SGDLS and CDR2 YYNGEE. The CDR3 contains 14 residues. The CDR3 nucleotides read TGTGCCAGCAGCGTCGGCTTTGCGACAGATACGCAGTATGTT. Translated: CASSVGFATDTQYV.

In the case of this clonotype: This could be a read error, since a much larger clone is one nucleotide away. The chain employs TRBV6-5 and TRBJ2-1, with D tentatively TRBD2 (6 bases). The germline V gene has CDR1 MNHEY and CDR2 SVGAGI. The CDR3 is 14 residues long. Trimming pared 5 bases from V and 4 bases from J, leaving 12 bases between. CDR3 region: CASSLAREYNEQFF. DNA for the CDR3: TGTGCCAGCAGTCTAGCGAGGGAATACAATGAGCAGTTCTTC.

This clonotype was counted at least ten times. V is TRBV28 and J is TRBJ2-7; D is tentatively TRBD1 or TRBD2 (5 bases each). The V gene's germline CDR1 is MDHEN and CDR2 SYDVKM. The V and J ends lost 2 bases and 7 bases respectively, with 39 bases between them. This CDR3 is 22 amino acids long. The CDR3 bases are TGTGCCAGCAGTTTAGTTCAAGGCTGGGACCTCTTTCGAAACCGGGACGATGAAGAGCAGTACTTC. It codes for CASSLVQGWDLFRNRDDEEQYF.

This clonotype came up a few times. The J gene is TRBJ2-1, the V gene TRBV20-1; 11 bases map to TRBD2. The CDR3 covers 17 residues. Germline loops: CDR1 DFQATT, CDR2 SNEGSKA (reference sequence). Germline trimming cut 6 bases from V and 1 base from J; bases unmatched to any gene: 11. CDR3 residues: CSATLAGVSESYNEQFF. CDR3 nucleotides: TGCAGTGCAACACTAGCGGGAGTTAGTGAGTCCTACAATGAGCAGTTCTTC.

In its sample, this clonotype was seen many times. This chain connects TRBV5-1 to TRBJ2-7; 7 nucleotides match TRBD1. The CDR3 extends over 16 amino acids. The germline V gene encodes CDR1 SGHRS and CDR2 YFSETQ. The V segment lost 4 bases and the J segment 1 base; nucleotides outside the gene matches: 11. CDR3 region: CASSPAGTASSYEQYF. The DNA for the CDR3 is TGCGCCAGCAGCCCGGCCGGGACAGCGAGTTCCTACGAGCAGTACTTC.

This clonotype was seen more than once but under ten times. CDR3 DNA sequence: TGTGCCTGGAGTGTAACGGGCGGAATAGGGGGGCCCCAGCATTTT. It is translated as CAWSVTGGIGGPQHF. This rearrangement joins TRBV30 to TRBJ1-5, with D tentatively TRBD1 (6 bases). V was clipped by 0 bases and J by 9 bases, with 18 bases between them. The CDR3 sequence is 15 residues long. From germline, CDR1 is GTSNPN and CDR2 SVGIG (reference sequence).

This clonotype has at least ten counts. The chain recombines TRBV7-8 with TRBJ2-5; 7 positions agree with TRBD2. Per the germline V gene, CDR1 is SGHVS and CDR2 is FQNEAQ. This CDR3 is 15 amino acids long. Trimming took 0 bases from V and 2 from J; bases not matched to a gene: 3. The CDR3 DNA reads TGTGCCAGCAGCTTAGCTAGCGGGCTTCAAGAGACCCAGTACTTC. Its protein product is CASSLASGLQETQYF.

This clonotype was recorded many times. This sequence joins TRBV29-1 and TRBJ2-5; D is undetermined. The CDR3 runs 11 residues. Germline CDR1 SQVTM, CDR2 ANQGSEA. V gave up 5 bases and J gave up 2 bases, with 6 bases separating them. Here the CDR3 DNA reads TGCAGCGTTACAGTACAAGAGACCCAGTACTTC. It is translated as CSVTVQETQYF.

This clonotype appeared many times. This CDR3 reads CARQGGVNYGYTF. The CDR3 DNA follows: TGTGCCAGACAGGGGGGGGTTAACTATGGCTACACCTTC. The chain combines TRBV27 with TRBJ1-2, with 8 bases fitting TRBD1. CDR1 is MNHEY, CDR2 SMNVEV, per germline (reference sequence). The CDR3 has 13 residues. The junction had 4 bases not matched to a gene; V was cut back by 9 bases and J by 1 base.

This clonotype was counted many times. This chain uses TRBV10-3 with TRBJ2-2, with D possibly matching TRBD2 (5 bases). CDR3 length equals 17 residues. The germline V and J ends were trimmed by 3 bases and 6 bases, with 20 bases remaining between them. Per germline, CDR1 ENHRY and CDR2 SYGVKD. The CDR3 spells CAISDQRIKGQAGELFF. In DNA form, the CDR3 reads TGTGCCATCAGTGACCAGCGGATAAAAGGTCAGGCCGGGGAGCTGTTTTTT.

This clonotype was detected many times. This sequence joins TRBV5-1 and TRBJ2-2; D remains ambiguous. CDR1 is SGHRS and CDR2 is YFSETQ in the germline V gene. Trimming took off 0 bases at V and 7 bases at J, with 7 bases between the two ends. The CDR3 runs 13 residues. DNA of the CDR3: TGCGCCAGCAGCTTGGACAGTGTCGGGGAGCTGTTTTTT. Translation: CASSLDSVGELFF.

About this clonotype itself: This likely came from a read error, as a far larger clone is one base away. The rearrangement links TRBV7-8 to TRBJ2-1, with 9 positions matching TRBD1. The CDR3 is 16 amino acids. V dropped 1 base and J dropped 9; count of bases not matched to a gene: 10. Germline V CDR1 and CDR2: SGHVS, FQNEAQ. CDR3 sequence (DNA): TGTGCCAGCAGCTTAGAGAGCGGGACAGGGTACCGTGAGCAGTTCTTC. As protein: CASSLESGTGYREQFF.

This clonotype occurred a few times. The chain has TRBV7-9 and TRBJ2-1; D is undetermined. This CDR3 spans 8 amino acids. Germline V gene sequence: CDR1 SEHNR, CDR2 FQNEAQ (reference sequence). In DNA form, the CDR3 reads TGTTGTAACAATGAGCAGTTCTTC. Translation: CCNNEQFF.

There are many counts of this clonotype. A much bigger clone sits one base away, suggesting this may be a read error. The J gene is TRBJ2-1, the V gene TRBV12-3 or TRBV12-4; no reliable D call. V shed 6 bases and J shed 8 bases, with 8 bases lying between them. The CDR3 runs to 11 residues. The CDR3 protein is CASSFTDEQFF. CDR3 in DNA: TGTGCCAGCAGCTTTACCGATGAGCAGTTCTTC.

With respect to this clonotype: This may arise from a read error, as a much more abundant clone is one base away. The V and J genes are TRBV5-5 and TRBJ1-1; a possible D gene is TRBD1 (6 bases). Per the germline V gene, CDR1 is SGHKS and CDR2 is YYEKEE (reference sequence). This CDR3 has 15 amino acids. As DNA, the CDR3 is TGTGCCAGCAGTTACGAGGACAGATTGAACGCTGAAGCTTTCTTT. The encoded protein is CASSYEDRLNAEAFF.